The source of this T cell receptor (beta chain) is a study of metastatic and nonmetastatic thyroid tumors. Looking at the study overall: Thyroid patients, malignant and benign, had repertoires compared across blood and tumor or nodule tissue.

Whole-study findings and limits: Within blood and tumor, benign nodules reportedly had significantly lower TCR beta diversity than malignant thyroid tumors did.

Details on this clone: Antigen unknown.

Patients underwent thyroid surgery, and none had received any treatment before it. The CDR3 covers 12 residues. CDR1 and CDR2 from the germline V gene are MNHNS and SASEGT. V lost 8 bases and J lost 8, with 13 bases in between. Original handling: The study took CDR3 differences across clinicopathological groups and made a distant-metastasis classifier for papillary thyroid cancer from them. With MiXCR, TCRdb called clones anew from the PCR reads. These V and J calls derive from TCRdb rather than the authors' analysis. The table includes some 8,000 clones, over 25% detected once. The chain joins TRBV6-1 to TRBJ2-1; D may correspond to TRBD1 or TRBD2 (5 bases each). The source is a female donor with papillary thyroid cancer or a benign thyroid nodule (not recorded which). Some clones in this sample may be carry-over from other donors' samples. Material: tumor tissue. CDR3 in DNA: TGTGCCAGCCTTTTCAGGGACCATGAGCAGTTCTTC. This gives the protein CASLFRDHEQFF.